This TCR beta chain is from a study of cytomegalovirus exposure and HLA in healthy donors. Germline loops: CDR1 ENHRY, CDR2 SYGVKD. The CDR3 is 16 amino acids. Trimming removed 8 bases from V and 2 bases from J, with 21 bases in between. Both 60 Vbeta primers and 13 Jbeta primers went into the PCR. Source study methods: In a later analysis, 80 million to 100 million unique TCR beta chains included roughly 11 million shared by two or more donors. Using immunoSEQ multiplex PCR, the repertoire was profiled, and TCRdb retains in-frame clones only, with some absent. The V and J calls and clone size come from that table; D and trimming were worked out from the DNA. The data hold about 160,000 clones, with approximately 80% observed a single time.

Sequenced: PBMCs. The origin of this receptor is a woman aged 18-30 years in good health and CMV-seronegative. V gene TRBV10-3 combines with J gene TRBJ1-1, with no clear D. In DNA, the CDR3 is TGTGCCATCGGGGAGGGATGGGGTACGGGAAACACTGAAGCTTTCTTT. It yields the protein CAIGEGWGTGNTEAFF.